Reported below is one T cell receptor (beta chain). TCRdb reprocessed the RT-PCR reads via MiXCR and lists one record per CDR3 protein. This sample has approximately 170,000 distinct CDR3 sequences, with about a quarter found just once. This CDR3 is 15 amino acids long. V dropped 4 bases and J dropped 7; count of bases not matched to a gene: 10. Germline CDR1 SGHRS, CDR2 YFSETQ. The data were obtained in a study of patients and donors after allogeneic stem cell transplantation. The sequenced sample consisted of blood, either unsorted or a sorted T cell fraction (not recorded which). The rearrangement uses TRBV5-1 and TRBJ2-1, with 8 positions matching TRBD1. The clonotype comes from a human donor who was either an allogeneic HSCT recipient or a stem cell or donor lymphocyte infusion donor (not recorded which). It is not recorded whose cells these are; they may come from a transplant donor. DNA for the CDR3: TGCGCCAGCAGCAAACGACAGGGGAATGGAAATGAGCAGTTCTTC. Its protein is CASSKRQGNGNEQFF.